Listed here is a single T cell receptor (beta chain). These data are taken from a study of T cells in tuberculosis. Study summary: In South Africa, adults with active tuberculosis were compared with IGRA-negative and latently infected IGRA-positive adolescents.

V lost 4 bases and J 5 bases, leaving 22 bases between the germline ends. The CDR3 is 16 amino acids. From germline, CDR1 is SGDLS and CDR2 YYNGEE. Libraries were prepared by immunoSEQ multiplex PCR; TCRdb keeps only in-frame clonotypes and omits some of them. This sample carries approximately 30,000 clones, just over 90% of them seen once, and the ten largest clones take 2.2%. Sequenced material: PBMCs. The gene calls are TRBV9 and TRBJ2-7; D gene ambiguous. The TCR sequence derives from a donor under 30 with latent tuberculosis or without tuberculosis infection. The chain's CDR3 is CASSPSSLPSADEQYF. The CDR3 DNA sequence: TGTGCCAGCAGCCCCTCTTCCCTACCATCGGCGGACGAGCAGTACTTC.